These T cell receptor beta chains were read from a single sample in a study of blood T cell repertoires in COVID-19. Clones were sequenced by immunoSEQ multiplex PCR, and TCRdb holds only the in-frame ones, with some missing. The data show about 160,000 clones, with 92% seen just once and around 4.6% held by the top ten. Material: peripheral blood. Receptors were obtained from a man aged 30 to 45 with COVID-19, enrolled during active disease. Both conserved end residues are part of each CDR3. The D gene is left open where the match is weak. Expanded clones are given a class, and other clones once, few, many or no size at all.

clone_size	v_call	j_call	d_call	cdr3_nt	cdr3_aa
NA	TRBV7-3	TRBJ1-2	NA	TGTGCCAGCAGCCCCGGGGAGGGACACAAAGCTAACTATGGCTACACCTTC	CASSPGEGHKANYGYTF
NA	TRBV11-3	TRBJ2-7	TRBD2	TGTGCCAGCAGCTGTCCCTTTGGCGGGGGGGCATTTTACGAGCAGTACTTC	CASSCPFGGGAFYEQYF
NA	TRBV5-1	TRBJ2-5	TRBD2	TGCGCCAGCAGCCCTGGACTAGCGGGAAATCAAGAGACCCAGTACTTC	CASSPGLAGNQETQYF
NA	TRBV4-2	TRBJ2-7	TRBD1	TGTGCCAGCAGCCAAGATATTGGGACAGTTAGATCCTACGAGCAGTACTTC	CASSQDIGTVRSYEQYF
NA	TRBV7-9	TRBJ2-2	TRBD1	TGTGCCAGCAGCTTGTGGGACAGGGCGAACACCGGGGAGCTGTTTTTT	CASSLWDRANTGELFF
NA	TRBV18	TRBJ1-1	NA	TGTGCCAGCTCACCACCGGACAAAACGGAGGAAGCTTTCTTT	CASSPPDKTEEAFF
NA	TRBV7-2	TRBJ1-5	NA	TGTGCCAGCAGCTTAATAGCCCCTCGGGGGCCCCAGCATTTT	CASSLIAPRGPQHF
NA	TRBV10-3	TRBJ2-5	TRBD2	TGTGCCATCAGCGGAGCGGGAGCCGGAGAGACCCAGTACTTC	CAISGAGAGETQYF
once	TRBV11-2	TRBJ2-6	NA	TGTGCCAGCAGCTTCCCCATAGGGGCTGGGGCCAACGTCCTGACTTTC	CASSFPIGAGANVLTF
NA	TRBV11-2	TRBJ2-1	TRBD2	TGTGCCAGCAGCTTCCCTTTCGGGGGGGCGTCCTACAATGAGCAGTTCTTC	CASSFPFGGASYNEQFF
NA	TRBV27	TRBJ2-1	TRBD2	TGTGCCAGCAGCGATACTAGCGGGAGGTGGAGTTGGGATGAGCAGTTCTTC	CASSDTSGRWSWDEQFF
few	TRBV19	TRBJ2-3	NA	TGTGCCAGTAGTACTGGGCTTGTGAAGCCCGGCACAGATACGCAGTATTTT	CASSTGLVKPGTDTQYF
NA	TRBV28	TRBJ1-5	NA	TGTGCCAGCAGTGTGTCCGGTCAGCCCCAGCATTTT	CASSVSGQPQHF
NA	TRBV2	TRBJ2-7	TRBD1	TGTGCCAGCAGCCCCCAGACAGGGGGGTACGAGCAGTACTTC	CASSPQTGGYEQYF
NA	TRBV7-7	TRBJ1-1	NA	TGTGCCAGCAGCTTAGCCACAGGAGCAGAAGCTTTCTTT	CASSLATGAEAFF
NA	TRBV9	TRBJ1-5	NA	TGTGCCAGCAGCGGGGGCGGTAATCAGCCCCAGCATTTT	CASSGGGNQPQHF
NA	TRBV6-5	TRBJ1-2	TRBD1	TGTGCCAGCAAACCAGGGGGCGCTTCCAATGGCTACACCTTC	CASKPGGASNGYTF
NA	TRBV5-1	TRBJ2-5	TRBD2	TGCGCCAGCAGCTTGGCCGGAGGCGGGGGTAGAGAGACCCAGTACTTC	CASSLAGGGGRETQYF
NA	TRBV28	TRBJ1-5	TRBD1	TGTGCCAGCAGTCCCACTCCGGGACAGCCCTTCGTCGGGCATTTT	CASSPTPGQPFVGHF
NA	TRBV28	TRBJ1-3	TRBD1	TGTGCCAGCAGTTCGGGACAGGGAGGAAACACCATATATTTT	CASSSGQGGNTIYF
NA	TRBV5-6	TRBJ2-3	NA	TGTGCCAGCAGCTTGGGTTCCAACTCGGGCACAGATACGCAGTATTTT	CASSLGSNSGTDTQYF
NA	TRBV18	TRBJ1-2	NA	TGTGCCAGCTCACCGGATACAGGGCCCAACTATGGCTACACCTTC	CASSPDTGPNYGYTF
NA	TRBV4-3	TRBJ1-2	NA	TGCGCCAGCAGCCAAGATCTGGCCAAGAACTATGGCTACACCTTC	CASSQDLAKNYGYTF
NA	TRBV30	TRBJ1-2	TRBD1	TGTGCCTGGGCTTCTACTGGACAGGGGGAATCGGGCTACACCTTC	CAWASTGQGESGYTF
NA	TRBV2	TRBJ1-2	TRBD1	TGTGCCAGCAGTTCCGGACAGGGCTATGGCTACACCTTC	CASSSGQGYGYTF
NA	TRBV24-1	TRBJ2-2	TRBD2	TGTGCCACCAGTGACGCAACCGGGACTAGCGGGGTCAACACCGGGGAGCTGTTTTTT	CATSDATGTSGVNTGELFF
few	TRBV13	TRBJ1-2	NA	TGTGCCAGCAGCTCCCAGACAGCGATCTATGGCTACACCTTC	CASSSQTAIYGYTF
NA	TRBV4-3	TRBJ2-7	TRBD2	TGCGCCAGCAGCCAAATGCTAGCGGGGGGTTACTACGAGCAGTACTTC	CASSQMLAGGYYEQYF
NA	TRBV5-1	TRBJ2-7	TRBD1	TGCGCCAGCAGACCCGGACAGGGATGGGGGAACGAGCAGTACTTC	CASRPGQGWGNEQYF
NA	TRBV3-1/TRBV3-2	TRBJ2-1	TRBD2	TGTGCCAGCAGCCAAGATGCCCGTTGGAACCCGGGACTAGCGGGAGGGAAGCAGTTCTTC	CASSQDARWNPGLAGGKQFF
NA	TRBV6-1	TRBJ1-5	NA	TGTGCCAGCAGTGAAAGTCAAGGACAGCGGAGATTTTATAGCAATCAGCCCCAGCATTTT	CASSESQGQRRFYSNQPQHF
NA	TRBV6-5	TRBJ1-4	NA	TGTGCCAGCAGAAAACTCTTTAATGAAAAACTGTTTTTT	CASRKLFNEKLFF
NA	TRBV14	TRBJ2-7	TRBD2	TGTGCCAGCAGCTCCGGGACTACGTCACTCTCCTACGAGCAGTACTTC	CASSSGTTSLSYEQYF
NA	TRBV3-1/TRBV3-2	TRBJ1-2	NA	TGTGCCAGCAGCCCCAGACCGGGACAACCGGACCCGTATGGCTACACCTTC	CASSPRPGQPDPYGYTF
NA	TRBV6-2/TRBV6-3	TRBJ1-6	NA	TGTGCCAGCAGTACCAACATACGTCTTATCAATTCACCCCTCCACTTT	CASSTNIRLINSPLHF
NA	TRBV5-1	TRBJ1-6	TRBD1	TGCGCCAGCAGCGCCGGGACAGGGGGCCGTTCCTATAATTCACCCCTCCACTTT	CASSAGTGGRSYNSPLHF
NA	TRBV11-2	TRBJ1-4	NA	TGTGCCAGCAGCCCGGGGGGGCTTAATGAAAAACTGTTTTTT	CASSPGGLNEKLFF
NA	TRBV10-2	TRBJ1-5	NA	TGCGCCAGCAGTGAGTTGGGAGAGCAGCCCCAGCATTTT	CASSELGEQPQHF
NA	TRBV5-4	TRBJ2-5	NA	TGTGCCAGCAGCCCGCAGGGGAACCAAGAGACCCAGTACTTC	CASSPQGNQETQYF
once	TRBV5-4	TRBJ2-7	TRBD2	TGTGCCAGCAGCCCGGGGTCCGGGAGGGAGCAGTACTTC	CASSPGSGREQYF
NA	TRBV4-3	TRBJ1-6	NA	TGCGCCAGCAGCCAAGATTGGGGAGCAAATTCACCCCTCCACTTT	CASSQDWGANSPLHF
NA	TRBV7-9	TRBJ1-2	TRBD1	TGTGCCAGCAGCCGTACAGGGGGCGCAAATGGCTACACCTTC	CASSRTGGANGYTF
NA	TRBV30	TRBJ2-5	TRBD2	TGTGCCTGGAGTGTACTAGTAGCGGGAGAAGAGACCCAGTACTTC	CAWSVLVAGEETQYF
once	TRBV2	TRBJ1-4	TRBD1	TGTGCCAGCATTGGGGACAGGGGCGAAAAACTGTTTTTT	CASIGDRGEKLFF
NA	TRBV7-6	TRBJ2-3	NA	TGTGCCAGCAGCTTAATTGGGCGAGATACGCAGTATTTT	CASSLIGRDTQYF
NA	TRBV6-1	TRBJ2-7	TRBD1	TGTGCCAGCAGTGAAGCGCGGGCTCTCCGGGACAGGGGCTACGAGCAGTACTTC	CASSEARALRDRGYEQYF
once	TRBV27	TRBJ1-2	TRBD1	TGTGCCAGCAGAACGCCAACAGGGGGCGGTGTTAACTATGGCTACACCTTC	CASRTPTGGGVNYGYTF
NA	TRBV24-1	TRBJ1-2	NA	TGTGCCACCAGTGGGAGACAGACTAACTATGGCTACACCTTC	CATSGRQTNYGYTF
NA	TRBV18	TRBJ2-2	TRBD2	TGTGCCAGCTCACCACTACTAGCGGTCAACACCGGGGAGCTGTTTTTT	CASSPLLAVNTGELFF
NA	TRBV3-1/TRBV3-2	TRBJ2-2	NA	TGTGCCAGCAGCCGGGACTCCCAAAGATCGAAGGGGGAGCTGTTTTTT	CASSRDSQRSKGELFF
NA	TRBV5-5	TRBJ2-2	NA	TGTGCCAGCAGCTTATTGGCAGCGCAGAACACCGGGGAGCTGTTTTTT	CASSLLAAQNTGELFF
once	TRBV28	TRBJ2-7	TRBD2	TGTGCCAGCAGTTTGGCGGTAGCGGGATTGTACGAGCAGTACTTC	CASSLAVAGLYEQYF
NA	TRBV3-1/TRBV3-2	TRBJ1-4	TRBD1	TGTGCCAGCAGCCAGAGGGGGCAGATTGAAAAACTGTTTTTT	CASSQRGQIEKLFF
NA	TRBV28	TRBJ2-7	TRBD2	TGTGCCAGCAGTTTAGCTAGCGGTATTTACGAGCAGTACTTC	CASSLASGIYEQYF